The present T cell receptor (beta chain) was sequenced within a study of cytomegalovirus exposure and HLA in healthy donors. Findings of the study overall: In a later analysis, common viral pathogens appeared linked to several of the most significant clusters. Earlier analysis found most TCR beta V segments productive about 87% or about 30% of the time.

PCR amplification relied on 60 Vbeta primers (plus 13 Jbeta primers). Profiled with immunoSEQ multiplex PCR; TCRdb holds only in-frame clones, not every one. The top ten clones hold 3% to 4% of a sample with 270,000 or so clones, roughly 89% of them seen once. This clone turned up a few times. Its antigen is not known. One end of the junction does not line up with germline, which may come from a read error. The sample consisted of PBMCs. This receptor was identified in a man aged 40-49 years in good health and CMV-seropositive.

CDR3 nucleotide sequence: TGTGCTAGCAGCTTGGGGGCGGCCAATGAGCAGTTCTTC. The encoded protein is CASSLGAANEQFF. The chain couples TRBV7-7 to TRBJ2-1; weak D call: TRBD1 (6 bases). The germline gives CDR1 SSHAT, CDR2 FNYEAQ (reference sequence). The CDR3 covers 13 residues. Full variable domain (remainder filled in from reference TRBV7-7 and TRBJ2-1): GAGVSQSPRYKVTKRGQDVTLRCDPISSHATLYWYQQALGQGPEFLTYFNYEAQPDKSGLPSDRFSAERPEGSISTLTIQRTEQRDSAMYRCASSLGAANEQFFGPGTRLTVL.